The 25 T cell receptor beta chains given below trace back to one sample, sequenced in a study of T cells in Graves' hyperthyroidism and ophthalmopathy. Using RNA transcripts as the source, TCR beta CDR3 regions were amplified. A first-round RT-PCR of the TCR CDR3 used the HTBI primer set. In TCRdb, the multiplex PCR reads were re-called with MiXCR into one record per CDR3 protein. The repertoire consists of a few hundred thousand distinct CDR3 sequences, with roughly an eighth occurring once and the leading ten covering 4% to 6.5%. Sequencing was performed on blood. These receptors originate from a woman between 18 and 30 years old with Graves' hyperthyroidism.

This clonotype was observed many times. V gene TRBV7-2 combines with J gene TRBJ1-5; 9 nucleotides line up with TRBD1. V was clipped by 5 bases and J by 5 bases; unmatched bases: 4. The CDR3 runs 14 residues. In germline, CDR1 is SGHTA, CDR2 FQGNSA. The CDR3 DNA is TGTGCCAGCAGCACCACAGGGGGCCATCAGCCCCAGCATTTT. It translates to CASSTTGGHQPQHF.

This clonotype has just a few counts. This chain connects TRBV20-1 to TRBJ1-6, with a weak D call TRBD1 (6 bases). With 1 base removed from V and 6 bases from J, the gap between germline ends came to 22 bases. Germline V CDR1 and CDR2: DFQATT, SNEGSKA (reference sequence). This CDR3 is built from 18 residues. The CDR3 reads CSARGPAVGQPRNSPLHF. For the CDR3, the DNA is TGCAGTGCTAGAGGGCCAGCTGTTGGACAGCCCCGTAATTCACCCCTCCACTTT.

In this sample, this clonotype turned up many times. The chain employs TRBV27 and TRBJ2-3; 11 positions match TRBD2. The CDR3 covers 17 residues. Trimming cost V 2 bases and J 1 base; bases outside gene matches: 5. CDR1 is MNHEY and CDR2 is SMNVEV in the germline V gene (reference sequence). The CDR3 DNA sequence: TGTGCCAGCAGTTTAGCCCGACTAGCGGGACGCACAGATACGCAGTATTTT. Protein: CASSLARLAGRTDTQYF.

The rearrangement joins TRBV7-9 to TRBJ1-2; 9 positions match TRBD1. The CDR3 is 15 residues long. Per germline, CDR1 SEHNR and CDR2 FQNEAQ (reference sequence). Trimming at V came to 5 bases and at J to 3 bases, leaving 7 bases not matched to a gene. The CDR3 spells CASSLGTGRHYGYTF. The CDR3 DNA follows: TGTGCCAGCAGCCTGGGGACAGGGAGGCACTATGGCTACACCTTC.

The sample holds a few counts of this clonotype. A much more abundant neighbour one base away suggests this may be a read error. The chain combines TRBV28 with TRBJ2-3; D gene ambiguous. There are 16 residues in the CDR3. V was pared by 6 bases and J by 0 bases, with 16 bases between. Germline V gene data show CDR1 as MDHEN and CDR2 as SYDVKM. This CDR3 reads CASRIPFGGSTDTQYF. CDR3 DNA sequence: TGTGCCAGCAGAATTCCCTTTGGCGGCAGCACAGATACGCAGTATTTT.

This clonotype was counted ten times or more. The chain carries TRBV5-1 and TRBJ1-2; TRBD1 might be the D (5 bases). The germline CDR1 and CDR2 sequences are SGHRS and YFSETQ. This CDR3 has 12 residues. V lost 0 bases and J 8 bases, leaving 8 bases between the germline ends. The CDR3 nucleotides are TGCGCCAGCAGCTTGGAAGGGGTAGGCTACACCTTC. Amino acid sequence: CASSLEGVGYTF.

This clonotype was found a few times. The chain couples TRBV7-9 to TRBJ2-1; D gene uncertain. The CDR3 has 12 residues. Trimming pared 6 bases from V and 5 bases from J, leaving 8 bases between. CDR1 SEHNR and CDR2 FQNEAQ come from the germline V gene (reference sequence). The CDR3 nucleotides are TGTGCCAGCAGACGACCGAACAATGAGCAGTTCTTC. This codes for CASRRPNNEQFF.

This clonotype has at least ten counts. CDR3 sequence reads: CATSRDSGRENEKLFF. Here the CDR3 DNA reads TGTGCCACCAGCAGAGATTCGGGGAGGGAAAATGAAAAACTGTTTTTT. V gene TRBV15 combines with J gene TRBJ1-4; D is ambiguous. Germline values: CDR1 LNHNV, CDR2 YYDKDF (reference sequence). CDR3 length equals 16 residues. Trimming stripped 0 bases from V and 5 bases from J, with 13 bases between.

In its sample, this clonotype was seen many times. The chain combines TRBV28 with TRBJ1-2; tentatively, D is TRBD1 (5 bases). Trimming removed 3 bases from V and 4 bases from J, with 12 bases in between. Germline loops: CDR1 MDHEN, CDR2 SYDVKM. The CDR3 loop spans 14 amino acids. CDR3 bases: TGTGCCAGCAGTTTCGGGGCAGGAGGCTATGGCTACACCTTC. Its translation: CASSFGAGGYGYTF.

This clonotype appeared many times. This chain links TRBV15 with TRBJ2-7; 7 positions match TRBD1. The CDR3 sequence is 15 residues long. V shed 0 bases and J 3 bases; nucleotides not matched to a gene: 5. The germline CDR1 and CDR2 sequences are LNHNV and YYDKDF (reference sequence). The CDR3, as DNA: TGTGCCACCAGCAGAGATATAGGACAGGTCTACGAGCAGTACTTC. It specifies CATSRDIGQVYEQYF.

This clonotype has ten or more counts. The J gene is TRBJ2-3, the V gene TRBV7-2; 7 nucleotides line up with TRBD2. Germline V CDR1 and CDR2: SGHTA, FQGNSA. After removal of 5 bases from V and 6 bases from J, the junction contained 11 bases not matched to a gene. The CDR3 covers 15 residues. CDR3 amino acids: CASSLGTTLGDTQYF. In DNA, the CDR3 is TGTGCCAGCAGCCTCGGGACTACCCTGGGGGATACGCAGTATTTT. The variable domain in full, completed from reference TRBV7-2 and TRBJ2-3, reads GAGVSQSPSNKVTEKGKDVELRCDPISGHTALYWYRQSLGQGLEFLIYFQGNSAPDKSGLPSDRFSAERTGGSVSTLTIQRTQQEDSAVYLCASSLGTTLGDTQYFGPGTRLTVL.

The chain has TRBV27 and TRBJ1-1; D possibly corresponds to TRBD1 (6 bases). V lost 7 bases, J lost 3 bases, and 12 bases lay in between. This CDR3 has 13 amino acids. Germline lookup yields CDR1 MNHEY and CDR2 SMNVEV (reference sequence). The CDR3 region has the DNA TGTGCCAGCACGTCCGGGGGGCACACTGAAGCTTTCTTT. Residues: CASTSGGHTEAFF.

This clonotype appeared many times. This chain joins TRBV7-6 and TRBJ2-3; 10 positions agree with TRBD2. Germline lookup yields CDR1 SGHVS and CDR2 FNYEAQ. CDR3 length equals 16 residues. V trimming: 3 bases; J trimming: 0 bases; junction bases outside the gene matches: 3. In DNA form, the CDR3 reads TGTGCCAGCAGCTTGGGACTAGCGACTAGCACAGATACGCAGTATTTT. This codes for CASSLGLATSTDTQYF.

This clonotype was observed many times. The chain recombines TRBV6-1 with TRBJ2-1; D perhaps matches TRBD2 (6 bases). V was cut by 6 bases and J by 4 bases, with 19 bases left in between. Germline lookup yields CDR1 MNHNS and CDR2 SASEGT. The CDR3 has 16 residues. DNA of the CDR3: TGTGCCAGCAGAAATTACCCTAGCGATAGGTACAATGAGCAGTTCTTC. This translates into CASRNYPSDRYNEQFF.

The chain employs TRBV20-1 and TRBJ1-1, with D possibly matching TRBD1 (5 bases). Germline CDR1 DFQATT, CDR2 SNEGSKA (reference sequence). The V and J ends lost 4 bases and 0 bases respectively, with 12 bases between them. The CDR3 is 14 residues long. The CDR3 reads CSATPGSVNTEAFF. In nucleotides, the CDR3 is TGCAGTGCTACCCCAGGGTCCGTGAACACTGAAGCTTTCTTT.

This clonotype was detected a few times. The chain links TRBV5-6 to TRBJ2-3, with 7 bases identical to TRBD2. The CDR3 spans 17 residues. J was trimmed by 2 bases and V by 0 bases; bases with no gene match: 9. Germline CDR1 is SGHDT and CDR2 is YYEEEE. CDR3 bases: TGTGCCAGCAGCTTGGATTCTGCGGGAGTCTTCACAGATACGCAGTATTTT. This sequence encodes CASSLDSAGVFTDTQYF.

This clonotype was counted many times. This chain links TRBV30 with TRBJ1-2; D may be TRBD1 (6 bases). CDR1 GTSNPN and CDR2 SVGIG come from the germline V gene (reference sequence). With 2 bases removed from V and 4 bases from J, the gap between germline ends came to 11 bases. The CDR3 sequence is 13 residues long. The CDR3 nucleotides are TGTGCCTGGAGTCTACAGGGAACCTATGGCTACACCTTC. This sequence encodes CAWSLQGTYGYTF.

The chain recombines TRBV10-3 with TRBJ2-1; 9 positions match TRBD1. Germline lookup yields CDR1 ENHRY and CDR2 SYGVKD. The ends lost 4 bases at V and 6 bases at J; junction bases unmatched: 7. CDR3 length: 15 amino acids. Here the CDR3 reads CAISVGTGHSNEQFF. The DNA for the CDR3 is TGTGCCATCAGTGTGGGGACAGGGCACAGCAATGAGCAGTTCTTC.

This clonotype was found a few times. V and J are TRBV24-1 and TRBJ2-2, with TRBD2 as a possible D gene (5 bases). Germline CDR1 reads KGHDR; CDR2 reads SFDVKD. The CDR3 is 14 amino acids. V lost 5 bases and J lost 0, with 6 bases in between. The CDR3 reads CATSGLSNTGELFF. The CDR3 nucleotides read TGTGCCACCAGTGGACTATCGAACACCGGGGAGCTGTTTTTT.

This clonotype appeared many times. The chain links TRBV11-2 to TRBJ2-1; D is unresolved. Trimming removed 5 bases at V and 8 bases at J, with 16 bases between. The CDR3 sequence is 14 residues long. Germline V lookup: CDR1 SGHAT, CDR2 FQNNGV. CDR3 sequence (DNA): TGTGCCAGCAGCACATCCTACGGCAATTATGAGCAGTTCTTC. Translated, it gives CASSTSYGNYEQFF.

The chain couples TRBV6-2 or TRBV6-3 to TRBJ2-2; D might be TRBD1 (5 bases). This CDR3 has 11 residues. Deletions cut 5 bases from V and 9 bases from J, with 7 bases between. Germline V gene sequence: CDR1 MNHEY, CDR2 SVGEGT. The DNA of the CDR3 is TGTGCCAGCAGTGTGGACAGGGAGCTGTTTTTT. Amino acid sequence: CASSVDRELFF.

This clonotype was seen at least ten times. This chain uses TRBV19 with TRBJ2-7; 7 bases fit TRBD1. V was pared by 5 bases and J by 3 bases, with 7 bases of the junction left unmatched. This CDR3 comprises 14 residues. The germline CDR1 and CDR2 sequences are LNHDA and SQIVND (reference sequence). CDR3 loop: CASSFGQANYEQYF. The CDR3 DNA sequence: TGTGCCAGTAGTTTCGGACAGGCTAACTACGAGCAGTACTTC.

This chain links TRBV20-1 with TRBJ1-1, with D hard to call. Germline V gene lookup returns CDR1 DFQATT and CDR2 SNEGSKA (reference sequence). With 6 bases removed from V and 3 bases from J, the gap between germline ends came to 11 bases. The CDR3 consists of 12 residues. CDR3 loop: CSASDPDTEAFF. In DNA, the CDR3 is TGCAGTGCATCGGACCCGGACACTGAAGCTTTCTTT.

J is TRBJ2-1 and V is TRBV9, with 10 positions matching TRBD2. V shed 4 bases and J 7 bases; nucleotides not matched to a gene: 11. This CDR3 has 16 residues. Per germline, CDR1 SGDLS and CDR2 YYNGEE. The CDR3 protein is CASSPSGRALENEQFF. CDR3 in DNA: TGTGCCAGCAGCCCAAGCGGGAGGGCTTTGGAAAATGAGCAGTTCTTC. Using reference TRBV9 and TRBJ2-1 for the parts outside the CDR3, the full variable domain is DSGVTQTPKHLITATGQRVTLRCSPRSGDLSVYWYQQSLDQGLQFLIQYYNGEERAKGNILERFSAQQFPDLHSELNLSSLELGDSALYFCASSPSGRALENEQFFGPGTRLTVL.

The genes are TRBV6-1 and TRBJ2-6; TRBD1 matches at 8 bases. This CDR3 comprises 15 residues. J was trimmed by 0 bases and V by 6 bases; bases with no gene match: 1. The germline CDR1 and CDR2 sequences are MNHNS and SASEGT. The CDR3 loop is CASRQGGSGANVLTF. CDR3 bases: TGTGCCAGCAGACAGGGGGGCTCTGGGGCCAACGTCCTGACTTTC.